The 12 T cell receptor beta chains below all came from one sample that was sequenced in a study of CD8+ T cells in alopecia areata. RNA extraction was followed by reverse transcription into cDNA, which acted as the sequencing template. TCRdb's copy holds only in-frame clones and misses some; the assay was immunoSEQ multiplex PCR. Of around 200,000 clones in the sample, around 60% were seen once. The treatment here: oral pan-JAK inhibitor, 5-10 mg twice daily. The material was CD8+ T cells sorted from blood, obtained at week 24, from a patient treated with tofacitinib. Receptor source: a human donor with alopecia areata.

This clone was found a few times. J is TRBJ2-1 and V is TRBV30; D unresolved. V was pared by 0 bases and J by 6 bases, with 3 bases between. CDR3 length equals 11 residues. Per the germline V gene, CDR1 is GTSNPN and CDR2 is SVGIG (reference sequence). The CDR3 sequence: CAWSVANEQFF. CDR3 coding DNA: TGTGCCTGGAGTGTAGCCAATGAGCAGTTCTTC.

The gene calls are TRBV14 and TRBJ2-5; D unresolved. The CDR3 sequence is 14 residues long. V was clipped by 2 bases and J by 4 bases, with 11 bases between them. Germline V gene sequence: CDR1 SGHDN, CDR2 FVKESK. This chain's CDR3 is CASSQLGRIETQYF. CDR3 DNA: TGTGCCAGCAGCCAACTAGGGCGAATAGAGACCCAGTACTTC.

This clone was picked up a small number of times. The chain joins TRBV28 to TRBJ2-2, with 8 bases that match TRBD1. Germline CDR1 MDHEN, CDR2 SYDVKM. This CDR3 is built from 15 residues. J lost 4 bases, V lost 2 bases, and 3 bases had no gene match. The CDR3 spells CASSLMTGVTGELFF. The CDR3 DNA is TGTGCCAGCAGTTTAATGACAGGGGTCACCGGGGAGCTGTTTTTT.

CDR3 loop: CASALDRPGLPNTEAFF. CDR3 nucleotides: TGTGCCAGCGCGTTGGACCGCCCGGGGTTGCCGAACACTGAAGCTTTCTTT. V usage is TRBV27 and J usage is TRBJ1-1; D gene uncertain. V was trimmed by 8 bases and J by 1 base, leaving 23 bases between them. CDR1 is MNHEY and CDR2 is SMNVEV in the germline V gene (reference sequence). The CDR3 consists of 17 residues.

V usage is TRBV9 and J usage is TRBJ2-2; possible D gene TRBD1, 6 bases. Germline CDR1 reads SGDLS; CDR2 reads YYNGEE. This CDR3 comprises 17 residues. With 4 bases removed from V and 4 bases from J, the gap between germline ends came to 20 bases. For the CDR3, the DNA is TGTGCCAGCAGCCCACTTGTGGGGCAGGGGCGCACCGGGGAGCTGTTTTTT. Protein: CASSPLVGQGRTGELFF.

The chain joins TRBV9 to TRBJ1-1; no clear D gene. Germline loops: CDR1 SGDLS, CDR2 YYNGEE. This CDR3 spans 11 amino acids. V was clipped by 4 bases and J by 11 bases, with 12 bases between them. The CDR3 DNA follows: TGTGCCAGCAGCTCGGACTCGTGGGCTTTCTTT. It translates to CASSSDSWAFF.

This clone was counted at least ten times. The chain uses TRBV5-6 and TRBJ2-7; TRBD1 matches at 8 bases. The CDR3 loop spans 15 amino acids. CDR1 is SGHDT, CDR2 YYEEEE, per germline. Unmatched junction bases numbered 6, after V lost 0 bases and J lost 4 bases. CDR3 DNA: TGTGCCAGCAGCTTGGGTCCCGGGACAGGATACGAGCAGTACTTC. It yields the protein CASSLGPGTGYEQYF.

V and J are TRBV9 and TRBJ1-2; TRBD1 might be the D (6 bases). Per germline, CDR1 SGDLS and CDR2 YYNGEE. This CDR3 spans 14 amino acids. Between the trimmed V and J ends, which lost 6 bases and 7 bases, there was a span of 19 bases. The CDR3 nucleotides read TGTGCCAGCAACTTCGGGACAAGGTATCGTGGCTACACCTTC. It is translated as CASNFGTRYRGYTF.

The rearrangement links TRBV30 to TRBJ2-2; D call uncertain. This CDR3 is built from 15 residues. V shed 0 bases and J shed 1 base, with 9 bases lying between them. Germline V lookup: CDR1 GTSNPN, CDR2 SVGIG (reference sequence). The DNA for the CDR3 is TGTGCCTGGAGTGTGACGGCAGGGAACACCGGGGAGCTGTTTTTT. It specifies CAWSVTAGNTGELFF.

This sequence joins TRBV15 and TRBJ2-3, with 7 bases lining up with TRBD1. Per germline, CDR1 LNHNV and CDR2 YYDKDF (reference sequence). After removal of 5 bases from V and 0 bases from J, the junction contained 11 bases not matched to a gene. The CDR3 totals 17 residues. This CDR3 reads CATSFEDGTASTDTQYF. The CDR3 nucleotides are TGTGCCACCAGCTTTGAAGACGGGACAGCCAGCACAGATACGCAGTATTTT.

This chain connects TRBV6-1 to TRBJ2-3; 11 nucleotides agree with TRBD2. J was trimmed by 1 base and V by 6 bases; bases with no gene match: 3. CDR3 size: 15 residues. Germline assignment: CDR1 MNHNS and CDR2 SASEGT. CDR3 protein: CASSQTSGGTDTQYF. The CDR3 bases are TGTGCCAGCAGCCAGACTAGCGGGGGCACAGATACGCAGTATTTT.

This clone was counted once. The V call is TRBV7-9, the J call TRBJ2-7; TRBD1 matches 10 bases. The CDR3 totals 15 residues. Germline trimming cut 1 base from V and 5 bases from J; bases unmatched to any gene: 5. Germline lookup yields CDR1 SEHNR and CDR2 FQNEAQ (reference sequence). The CDR3 DNA is TGTGCCAGCAGCTTAGTGGGACAGGGGTATCACGAGCAGTACTTC. Amino acids: CASSLVGQGYHEQYF.